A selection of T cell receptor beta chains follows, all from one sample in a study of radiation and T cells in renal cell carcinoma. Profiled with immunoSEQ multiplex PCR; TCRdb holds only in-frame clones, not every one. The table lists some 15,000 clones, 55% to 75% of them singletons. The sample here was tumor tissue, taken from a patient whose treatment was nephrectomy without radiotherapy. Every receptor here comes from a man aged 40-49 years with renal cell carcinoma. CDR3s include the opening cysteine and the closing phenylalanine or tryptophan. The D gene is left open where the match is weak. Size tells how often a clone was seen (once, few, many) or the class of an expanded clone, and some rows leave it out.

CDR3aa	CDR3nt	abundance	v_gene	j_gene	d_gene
CASSLAQSNQPQHF	TGTGCCAGCAGCTTAGCACAGAGCAATCAGCCCCAGCATTTT	NA	TRBV7-8	TRBJ1-5	NA
CASSRGEGPYEQYF	TGTGCCAGCAGCCGCGGAGAGGGACCTTACGAGCAGTACTTC	NA	TRBV5-6	TRBJ2-7	NA
CASSLAAGTGYTF	TGTGCCAGCAGCTTGGCCGCAGGGACTGGCTACACCTTC	few	TRBV5-6	TRBJ1-2	NA
CASSYGAAYEQYF	TGTGCCAGCAGTTACGGAGCGGCATACGAGCAGTACTTC	NA	TRBV6-5	TRBJ2-7	NA
CASSPLGTGTEQYF	TGTGCCAGCAGTCCCCTTGGGACAGGGACCGAGCAGTACTTC	NA	TRBV27	TRBJ2-7	TRBD1
CASSLMGVMNTEAFF	TGTGCCAGCAGCTTGATGGGGGTCATGAACACTGAAGCTTTCTTT	NA	TRBV5-6	TRBJ1-1	NA
CASSQGEAGRPYEQYF	TGTGCCAGCAGCCAAGGAGAGGCAGGGAGGCCCTACGAGCAGTACTTC	medium-sized	TRBV4-2	TRBJ2-7	NA
CASSPKSDTQYF	TGTGCCAGCAGCCCGAAGTCAGATACGCAGTATTTT	NA	TRBV7-2	TRBJ2-3	NA
CASSQLAGGMGSPLHF	TGCGCCAGCAGCCAGTTGGCAGGGGGCATGGGATCACCCCTCCACTTT	once	TRBV4-1	TRBJ1-6	TRBD1
CASGRGGWTDTQYF	TGTGCCAGCGGCCGCGGGGGGTGGACAGATACGCAGTATTTT	NA	TRBV27	TRBJ2-3	TRBD2
CASSYTWTDNEKLFF	TGTGCCAGCAGTTACACTTGGACAGATAATGAAAAACTGTTTTTT	once	TRBV6-5	TRBJ1-4	NA
CASSLGSGGAKDTQYF	TGCGCCAGCAGCTTGGGTAGCGGGGGGGCCAAAGATACGCAGTATTTT	NA	TRBV5-1	TRBJ2-3	TRBD2
CAWSAGTDNSPLHF	TGTGCCTGGAGTGCCGGGACAGATAATTCACCCCTCCACTTT	few	TRBV30	TRBJ1-6	TRBD1
CASRPLAGRTDTQYF	TGTGCCAGCAGACCACTAGCGGGGCGCACAGATACGCAGTATTTT	NA	TRBV2	TRBJ2-3	TRBD2
CASSLNRARYEQYF	TGTGCCAGCAGTTTGAACAGGGCCCGCTACGAGCAGTACTTC	NA	TRBV27	TRBJ2-7	NA
CASSYGGSGTDTQYF	TGTGCCAGCAGTTACGGGGGGTCCGGCACAGATACGCAGTATTTT	NA	TRBV6-6	TRBJ2-3	NA
CASIAHPGSGQLNTEAFF	TGTGCCAGTATAGCCCACCCAGGGTCGGGACAACTGAACACTGAAGCTTTCTTT	few	TRBV19	TRBJ1-1	NA
CASRSHSNTGELFF	TGTGCCAGCAGGAGCCACTCGAACACCGGGGAGCTGTTTTTT	NA	TRBV28	TRBJ2-2	NA
CASSARDRGLSGGQPQHF	TGTGCCAGCAGCGCCCGGGACAGGGGGCTAAGTGGCGGTCAGCCCCAGCATTTT	NA	TRBV9	TRBJ1-5	TRBD1
CASIGKGTGDYEQYF	TGTGCCAGCATCGGGAAGGGGACAGGGGACTACGAGCAGTACTTC	NA	TRBV6-4	TRBJ2-7	TRBD1
CASSPRGWGPVAEAFF	TGTGCCAGCAGCCCGAGAGGATGGGGCCCGGTCGCTGAAGCTTTCTTT	NA	TRBV7-2	TRBJ1-1	NA
CASSQDLPHWEQFF	TGCGCCAGCAGCCAAGATCTTCCTCATTGGGAGCAGTTCTTC	NA	TRBV4-3	TRBJ2-1	NA
CASNQEKDRALGGYGYTF	TGTGCCAGCAACCAAGAAAAAGATAGGGCGTTAGGGGGCTATGGCTACACCTTC	NA	TRBV4-2	TRBJ1-2	NA
CASSIPGWDEKLFF	TGTGCCAGTAGTATCCCAGGCTGGGATGAAAAACTGTTTTTT	NA	TRBV19	TRBJ1-4	NA
CASSLVARETQYF	TGTGCCAGCAGCTTAGTCGCGCGGGAGACCCAGTACTTC	NA	TRBV11-2	TRBJ2-5	NA
CASSLGENTEAFF	TGTGCCAGCAGCTTAGGGGAGAACACTGAAGCTTTCTTT	few	TRBV11-2	TRBJ1-1	NA
CASSPPSPPNTQYF	TGTGCCAGCAGCCCCCCATCCCCGCCGAATACGCAGTATTTT	few	TRBV6-1	TRBJ2-3	NA
CAISDGNQPPNYGYTF	TGTGCCATCAGTGATGGAAACCAACCCCCTAACTATGGCTACACCTTC	NA	TRBV10-3	TRBJ1-2	NA
CASSVTPGQRYEQYF	TGTGCCAGCAGCGTTACTCCGGGACAGCGGTACGAGCAGTACTTC	medium-sized	TRBV9	TRBJ2-7	TRBD1
CASHVGGSTDTQYF	TGTGCCAGCCACGTGGGGGGAAGCACAGATACGCAGTATTTT	NA	TRBV6-5	TRBJ2-3	NA
CASSETGGTGELFF	TGCGCCAGCAGTGAAACAGGGGGCACCGGGGAGCTGTTTTTT	once	TRBV10-2	TRBJ2-2	TRBD1